This T cell receptor beta chain originates from a study of blood T cell repertoires in COVID-19. Whole-study context: Samples came from the United States, Italy and Spain, spanning acute and convalescent COVID-19. Sources were T cells, B-cell-depleted T cells, or PBMCs; the material itself was cDNA or gDNA.

This clone was observed a single time. Measured with immunoSEQ multiplex PCR; TCRdb has only the in-frame clones, and not every one. Of hundreds of thousands of clones listed, more than 80% were seen once; the top ten hold over 1.3%. V lost 5 bases, J lost 2 bases, and 13 bases stayed unmatched. The CDR3 has 17 amino acids. Germline values: CDR1 LNHDA, CDR2 SQIVND (reference sequence). The clonotype originates from a woman under 40 with active or convalescent COVID-19. V gene TRBV19 combines with J gene TRBJ2-5; 8 bases agree with TRBD2. Sequencing used peripheral blood. The CDR3 DNA follows: TGTGCCAGTAGTTGGGGGATAGCGGGGAATAATCAAGAGACCCAGTACTTC. This encodes CASSWGIAGNNQETQYF. Together with reference TRBV19 and TRBJ2-5, the CDR3 gives the full variable domain: DGGITQSPKYLFRKEGQNVTLSCEQNLNHDAMYWYRQDPGQGLRLIYYSQIVNDFQKGDIAEGYSVSREKKESFPLTVTSAQKNPTAFYLCASSWGIAGNNQETQYFGPGTRLLVL.